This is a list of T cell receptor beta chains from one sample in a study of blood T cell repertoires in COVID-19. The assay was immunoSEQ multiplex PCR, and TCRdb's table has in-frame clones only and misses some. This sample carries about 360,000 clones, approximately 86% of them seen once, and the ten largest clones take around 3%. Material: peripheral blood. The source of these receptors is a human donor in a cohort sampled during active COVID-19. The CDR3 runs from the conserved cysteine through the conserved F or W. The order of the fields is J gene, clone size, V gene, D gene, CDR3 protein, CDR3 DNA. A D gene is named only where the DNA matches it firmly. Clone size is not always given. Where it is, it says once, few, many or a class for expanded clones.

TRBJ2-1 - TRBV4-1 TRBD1 CASSPGQGAMGEQFF TGCGCCAGCAGCCCAGGACAGGGGGCAATGGGTGAGCAGTTCTTC
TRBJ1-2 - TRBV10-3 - CAIGELMTANYGYTF TGTGCCATCGGGGAACTGATGACAGCTAACTATGGCTACACCTTC
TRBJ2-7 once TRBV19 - CASSNQGSSYEQYF TGTGCCAGTAGTAACCAGGGCAGCTCCTACGAGCAGTACTTC
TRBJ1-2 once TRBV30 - CAWSVTTDGYTF TGTGCCTGGAGTGTTACGACAGATGGCTACACCTTC
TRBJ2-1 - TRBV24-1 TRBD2 CATSDASGRMHEQFF TGTGCCACCAGTGATGCTAGCGGGAGAATGCATGAGCAGTTCTTC
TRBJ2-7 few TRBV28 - CASRRPEGSYEQYF TGTGCCAGCAGGAGACCGGAGGGCTCCTACGAGCAGTACTTC
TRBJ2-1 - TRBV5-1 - CASSLAGSGGAYNEQFF TGCGCCAGCAGCTTGGCGGGTAGCGGTGGAGCATACAATGAGCAGTTCTTC
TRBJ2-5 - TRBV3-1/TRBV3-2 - CASSRSRVKETQYF TGTGCCAGCAGCCGGTCCAGGGTGAAGGAGACCCAGTACTTC
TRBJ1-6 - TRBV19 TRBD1 CASSEGTVSPLHF TGTGCCAGTAGTGAGGGGACAGTTTCACCCCTCCACTTT
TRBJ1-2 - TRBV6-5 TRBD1 CASRGQGKGGTF TGTGCCAGCAGAGGACAGGGAAAGGGCGGCACCTTC
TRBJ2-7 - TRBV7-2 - CASSLAGRDYEQYF TGTGCCAGCAGCTTAGCTGGCAGGGACTACGAGCAGTACTTC
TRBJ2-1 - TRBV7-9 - CASSLVSGQEQFF TGTGCCAGCAGCTTAGTATCAGGCCAAGAGCAGTTCTTC
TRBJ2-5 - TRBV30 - CAWNPTLGGDLSGTQYF TGTGCCTGGAACCCCACGCTCGGAGGAGACCTCTCGGGGACCCAGTACTTC
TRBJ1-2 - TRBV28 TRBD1 CASSSSGTGTWDGYTF TGTGCCAGCAGTTCCTCCGGGACAGGGACGTGGGATGGCTACACCTTC
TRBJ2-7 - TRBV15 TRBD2 CATSRERELVWDEQYF TGTGCCACCAGCAGAGAGCGGGAGTTGGTATGGGACGAGCAGTACTTC
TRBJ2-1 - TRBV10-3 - CAISESVRYNEQFF TGTGCCATCAGTGAGTCGGTGAGATACAATGAGCAGTTCTTC
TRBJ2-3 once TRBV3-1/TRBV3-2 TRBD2 CASSHASGHSTDTQYF TGTGCCAGCAGCCACGCTAGCGGACATTCCACAGATACGCAGTATTTT
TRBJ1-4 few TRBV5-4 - CASSSGENEKLFF TGTGCCAGCAGCTCCGGGGAAAATGAAAAACTGTTTTTT
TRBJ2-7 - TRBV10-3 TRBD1 CAISGRGTGTYEQYF TGTGCCATCAGTGGGAGAGGGACAGGCACCTACGAGCAGTACTTC
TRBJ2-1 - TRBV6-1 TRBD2 CASSEAQGLGTNEQFF TGTGCCAGCAGTGAAGCGCAGGGACTAGGGACCAATGAGCAGTTCTTC
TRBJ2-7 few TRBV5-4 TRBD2 CASSLGLAGASYEQYF TGTGCCAGCAGCTTGGGACTAGCGGGAGCTTCCTACGAGCAGTACTTC
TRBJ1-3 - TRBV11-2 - CASSLQSSGNTIYF TGTGCCAGCAGCCTACAGAGCTCTGGAAACACCATATATTTT
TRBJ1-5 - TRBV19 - CASSNTNQPQHF TGTGCCAGTAGCAACACCAATCAGCCCCAGCATTTT
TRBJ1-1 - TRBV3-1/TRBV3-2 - CASSQGGLNTEAFF TGTGCCAGCAGCCAGGGGGGATTGAACACTGAAGCTTTCTTT
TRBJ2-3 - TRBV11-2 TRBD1 CASSVSGTATDTQYF TGTGCCAGCAGCGTCTCGGGGACAGCGACAGATACGCAGTATTTT
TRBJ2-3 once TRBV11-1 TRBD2 CASSPPGGDSDTQYF TGTGCCAGCAGCCCCCCCGGGGGGGATTCAGATACGCAGTATTTT
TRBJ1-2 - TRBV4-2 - CASSQDQSFANYGYTF TGTGCCAGCAGCCAAGATCAGTCGTTCGCTAACTATGGCTACACCTTC